Presented here are 28 T cell receptor beta chains from one specimen sequenced in a study of blood T cells in healthy people across ages. The use of a sample-barcoded 5' primer and a J-beta primer mix characterized a second PCR of roughly 7 to 12 cycles. TCRdb reprocessed the 5' RACE reads via MiXCR and lists one record per CDR3 protein. The sample lists approximately 800,000 distinct CDR3 sequences; 35% to 40% were seen once. Sequencing input: blood. These receptor sequences come from a man aged 18 to 29 in good health.

In this sample, this clonotype turned up once. The J gene is TRBJ2-5, the V gene TRBV29-1, with 7 bases lining up with TRBD1. The end of the DNA fits TRBJ2-7 better, so the J call may be wrong. The CDR3 has 13 amino acids. Germline-derived CDR1 and CDR2 are SQVTM and ANQGSEA. The CDR3 nucleotides read TGCAGCGTTGGGGACAGTACCTTCTACGAGCAGTACTTC. Its protein is CSVGDSTFYEQYF.

This chain connects TRBV21-1 to TRBJ2-7. TRBV21-1 is labeled a pseudogene. CDR3 length: 15 residues. The CDR3 DNA is TGTGCCAGCAGCAAAAAGGAAACCAGGCCCTACGAGCAGTACTTC. This sequence encodes CASSKKETRPYEQYF.

This clonotype was seen many times. V and J are TRBV12-3 or TRBV12-4 and TRBJ1-2, with D maybe TRBD1 (5 bases). V lost 3 bases and J lost 4, with 12 bases in between. This CDR3 contains 14 residues. CDR3 in amino acids: CASSFGTDIYGYTF. The CDR3 bases are TGTGCCAGCAGTTTCGGGACGGATATCTATGGCTACACCTTC.

V usage is TRBV20-1 and J usage is TRBJ2-7; D is perhaps TRBD1 or TRBD2 (5 bases each). Germline V gene lookup returns CDR1 DFQATT and CDR2 SNEGSKA (reference sequence). The CDR3 sequence is 13 residues long. The ends were cut back, 3 bases at V and 7 bases at J, with 16 bases in the middle. The CDR3 is CSAREEGTKEQYF. The DNA of the CDR3 is TGCAGTGCTAGGGAAGAGGGGACGAAGGAGCAGTACTTC.

This clonotype was observed a handful of times. This chain uses TRBV5-1 with TRBJ2-1; 11 bases align to TRBD1. After removal of 4 bases from V and 6 bases from J, the junction contained 21 bases not matched to a gene. The V gene's germline CDR1 is SGHRS and CDR2 YFSETQ. This CDR3 is 20 amino acids long. CDR3 protein: CASSQTGQGALLGYINEQFF. CDR3 nucleotides: TGCGCCAGCAGCCAAACCGGACAGGGGGCGCTTTTGGGATACATCAATGAGCAGTTCTTC.

The chain links TRBV20-1 to TRBJ2-4; TRBD2 agrees at 11 bases. The CDR3 totals 17 residues. Germline V gene lookup returns CDR1 DFQATT and CDR2 SNEGSKA (reference sequence). Trimming at V came to 6 bases and at J to 13 bases, leaving 23 bases not matched to a gene. The CDR3 sequence is CSAIPYLSGGASNEQYF. The CDR3 region has the DNA TGCAGTGCCATTCCATACCTTAGCGGGGGGGCTAGTAATGAGCAGTACTTC.

This clonotype was recorded a few times. The rearrangement links TRBV7-8 to TRBJ2-1; D tentatively reads TRBD1 or TRBD2 (5 bases each). This CDR3 is built from 15 residues. From germline, CDR1 is SGHVS and CDR2 FQNEAQ. Trimming pared 5 bases from V and 3 bases from J, leaving 14 bases between. CDR3 coding DNA: TGTGCCAGCAGCGAGCGGACACGGATCTACAATGAGCAGTTCTTC. It encodes CASSERTRIYNEQFF.

The CDR3 bases are TGCAGTGCTACAGGGCATACTGAAGCTTTCTTT. Translation gives CSATGHTEAFF. The chain recombines TRBV20-1 with TRBJ1-1, with a weak D call TRBD1 (5 bases). The CDR3 consists of 11 residues. V shed 4 bases and J shed 5 bases, with 8 bases lying between them. The germline gives CDR1 DFQATT, CDR2 SNEGSKA (reference sequence).

The table lists this clonotype with a few counts. V gene TRBV7-7 combines with J gene TRBJ2-5; D is unclear. V was clipped by 2 bases and J by 1 base, with 11 bases between them. The germline gives CDR1 SSHAT, CDR2 FNYEAQ (reference sequence). This CDR3 spans 15 amino acids. This CDR3 is CASSLSARPQETQYF. The CDR3 coding sequence is TGTGCCAGCAGCTTATCCGCGCGGCCCCAAGAGACCCAGTACTTC. Together with reference TRBV7-7 and TRBJ2-5, the CDR3 gives the full variable domain: GAGVSQSPRYKVTKRGQDVTLRCDPISSHATLYWYQQALGQGPEFLTYFNYEAQPDKSGLPSDRFSAERPEGSISTLTIQRTEQRDSAMYRCASSLSARPQETQYFGPGTRLLVL.

The chain couples TRBV4-3 to TRBJ1-2; 11 bases are a match to TRBD1. V dropped 0 bases and J dropped 6; count of bases not matched to a gene: 12. Germline loops: CDR1 LGHNA, CDR2 YSLEER. The CDR3 extends over 18 amino acids. The CDR3 bases are TGCGCCAGCAGCCAAGACATCCTCCGGGACAGGGGGTCTGATGGCTACACCTTC. It specifies CASSQDILRDRGSDGYTF.

In its sample, this clonotype was seen a few times. The chain uses TRBV18 and TRBJ2-1; D not certain. The V gene's germline CDR1 is KGHSH and CDR2 LQKENI. The CDR3 is 14 residues long. The ends were cut back, 2 bases at V and 4 bases at J, with 9 bases in the middle. The CDR3 DNA reads TGTGCCAGCTCACCATTCCCTTCGTACAATGAGCAGTTCTTC. Translated, it gives CASSPFPSYNEQFF.

This clonotype turned up a few times. V and J are TRBV20-1 and TRBJ2-1; 8 positions agree with TRBD2. The V gene's germline CDR1 is DFQATT and CDR2 SNEGSKA (reference sequence). V gave up 6 bases and J gave up 1 base; unmatched junction bases: 11. The CDR3 runs to 16 residues. The DNA for the CDR3 is TGCAGTGCACAACGGCCGGGGGGGGTGTCCTACAATGAGCAGTTCTTC. It yields the protein CSAQRPGGVSYNEQFF.

Concerning this clonotype itself: A junction end diverges from the germline sequence, so it may reflect a read error. The genes are TRBV7-2 and TRBJ2-5, with TRBD2 identical over 9 bases. CDR1 is SGHTA, CDR2 FQGNSA, per germline. The CDR3 sequence is 15 residues long. CDR3 in DNA: TGTGCCAGCAACTTACCTAGCGGGGCACAAGAGACCCAGTACTTC. This gives the protein CASNLPSGAQETQYF.

The chain combines TRBV4-3 with TRBJ1-5; weak D call: TRBD1 (6 bases). V was shortened by 1 base and J by 7 bases, with 11 bases between the two germline ends. In germline, CDR1 is LGHNA, CDR2 YSLEER. The CDR3 runs to 14 residues. The CDR3 bases are TGCGCCAGCAGCCAAGGGGCAGGGGAACAGCCCCAGCATTTT. This encodes CASSQGAGEQPQHF.

The sample holds one count of this clonotype. A much larger clone lies a single base off, so this may be a read error. V is TRBV5-5 and J is TRBJ1-5, with D unclear. Germline assignment: CDR1 SGHKS and CDR2 YYEKEE (reference sequence). The CDR3 spans 14 residues. The ends were cut back, 0 bases at V and 0 bases at J, with 4 bases in the middle. This CDR3 reads CASSLANSNQPQHF. The CDR3 region has the DNA TGTGCCAGCAGCTTGGCCAATAGCAATCAGCCCCAGCATTTT. Drawing the rest from reference TRBV5-5 and TRBJ1-5, the complete variable domain is DAGVTQSPTHLIKTRGQQVTLRCSPISGHKSVSWYQQVLGQGPQFIFQYYEKEERGRGNFPDRFSARQFPNYSSELNVNALLLGDSALYLCASSLANSNQPQHFGDGTRLSIL.

In its sample, this clonotype was seen many times. The chain has TRBV18 and TRBJ2-5; D call uncertain. CDR1 is KGHSH, CDR2 LQKENI, per germline. CDR3 length equals 13 residues. V dropped 1 base and J dropped 2 bases, with 5 bases sitting between them. The CDR3 is CASSPRRQETQYF. The CDR3 nucleotides are TGTGCCAGCTCACCACGCAGGCAAGAGACCCAGTACTTC.

V is TRBV7-2 and J is TRBJ1-4, with 7 bases lining up with TRBD1. The CDR3 loop spans 14 amino acids. Per the germline V gene, CDR1 is SGHTA and CDR2 is FQGNSA. Trimming cost V 5 bases and J 4 bases; bases outside gene matches: 4. DNA for the CDR3: TGTGCCAGCAGCCCGTGGGACAGTAATGAAAAACTGTTTTTT. It yields the protein CASSPWDSNEKLFF.

In its sample, this clonotype was seen many times. This chain links TRBV2 with TRBJ2-5; 7 bases are a match to TRBD1. Germline CDR1 and CDR2: SNHLY and FYNNEI. This CDR3 comprises 14 residues. J was trimmed by 0 bases and V by 7 bases; bases with no gene match: 5. The CDR3, as DNA: TGTGCCAGCACCGGGACAGCCTACCAAGAGACCCAGTACTTC. This sequence encodes CASTGTAYQETQYF.

V usage is TRBV20-1 and J usage is TRBJ1-5; D gene unclear. The V end lost 3 bases, the J end lost 3 bases, and 12 bases lay between the germline ends. This CDR3 spans 14 amino acids. Germline lookup yields CDR1 DFQATT and CDR2 SNEGSKA (reference sequence). As DNA, the CDR3 is TGCAGTGCTAGGAAGAACCGGCTCAATCAGCCCCAGCATTTT. It specifies CSARKNRLNQPQHF.

The chain is built from TRBV11-1 and TRBJ1-2, with a tentative D call TRBD1 (6 bases). Trimming pared 5 bases from V and 4 bases from J, leaving 14 bases between. The CDR3 runs to 14 residues. The germline V gene has CDR1 SGHAT and CDR2 FQDESV (reference sequence). CDR3 bases: TGTGCCAGCAGCGAGGACAGACTATCCTATGGCTACACCTTC. This encodes CASSEDRLSYGYTF.

This sequence joins TRBV7-2 and TRBJ1-5, with D unclear. The V end was cut by 2 bases, the J end by 1 base, with 9 bases between. Germline V gene sequence: CDR1 SGHTA, CDR2 FQGNSA. This CDR3 contains 15 residues. CDR3 region: CASSLSGQSNQPQHF. In DNA form, the CDR3 reads TGTGCCAGCAGCTTAAGTGGTCAGAGCAATCAGCCCCAGCATTTT.

This clonotype was detected once. This chain joins TRBV20-1 and TRBJ2-1, with no clear D. Germline values: CDR1 DFQATT, CDR2 SNEGSKA (reference sequence). This CDR3 comprises 16 residues. V lost 5 bases and J 0 bases, leaving 17 bases between the germline ends. CDR3 coding DNA: TGCAGTGCTCCCCAGGCCGGACCCCGCTCCTACAATGAGCAGTTCTTC. Translated: CSAPQAGPRSYNEQFF.

Turning to this clonotype: A much larger clone lies one base from this, so it may be a read error. The chain links TRBV7-2 to TRBJ2-1; D unclear. V was clipped by 2 bases and J by 13 bases, with 9 bases between them. The germline V gene has CDR1 SGHTA and CDR2 FQGNSA. This CDR3 spans 11 amino acids. The CDR3 coding sequence is TGTGCCAGCAGCTTATACGAGACCCAGTTCTTC. Translating gives CASSLYETQFF.

This clonotype appeared a few times. The chain has TRBV11-2 and TRBJ1-1; D may be TRBD1 (5 bases). Trimming stripped 4 bases from V and 5 bases from J, with 8 bases between. The CDR3 is made up of 12 amino acids. Germline V gene lookup returns CDR1 SGHAT and CDR2 FQNNGV. CDR3 nucleotide sequence: TGTGCCAGCAGCTCCAGGGAAACTGAAGCTTTCTTT. Residues: CASSSRETEAFF.

This clonotype showed up just a few times. J is TRBJ2-3 and V is TRBV20-1; D not resolved. V lost 0 bases to trimming and J lost 6 bases, with 1 base between them. CDR1 and CDR2 from the germline V gene are DFQATT and SNEGSKA (reference sequence). The CDR3 runs 10 residues. CDR3 amino acids: CSAREDTQYF. CDR3 sequence (DNA): TGCAGTGCTAGAGAGGATACGCAGTATTTT.

This clonotype was counted only a few times. The chain couples TRBV12-3 or TRBV12-4 to TRBJ2-7, with D unresolved. The CDR3 loop spans 14 amino acids. The V end was cut by 0 bases, the J end by 1 base, with 7 bases between. CDR3 bases: TGTGCCAGCAGTTTAGCGCTACAGTCCTACGAGCAGTACTTC. Its translation is CASSLALQSYEQYF.

V usage is TRBV3-1 and J usage is TRBJ2-1, with D hard to call. This CDR3 contains 12 residues. The germline gives CDR1 LGHDT, CDR2 YNNKEL (reference sequence). V lost 0 bases, J lost 15 bases, and 12 bases lay in between. CDR3 protein: CASSQEGIGRFF. CDR3 nucleotides: TGTGCCAGCAGCCAAGAAGGGATAGGGCGGTTCTTC.

As regards this clonotype: A much larger clone differs by one base, so this may be a read error. The chain recombines TRBV9 with TRBJ2-4; 8 bases map to TRBD1. Germline assignment: CDR1 SGDLS and CDR2 YYNGEE. The length of the CDR3 is 14 residues. The junction had 6 bases not matched to a gene; V was cut back by 2 bases and J by 8 bases. The CDR3 DNA sequence: TGTGCCAGCAGCGTGACCAGGGGGCCGGACATTCAGTACTTC. This encodes CASSVTRGPDIQYF.